The 30 T cell receptor beta chains given below trace back to one sample, sequenced in a study of blood T cells in healthy people across ages. Together with a sample-barcoded 5' primer, a J-beta primer mix was included in a second PCR lasting roughly 6 to 12 cycles. Each CDR3 protein is one row after TCRdb ran MiXCR on the 5' RACE reads. The sample has about 400,000 distinct CDR3 sequences, roughly half seen once. Sequences were obtained from blood. All receptors derive from a man in his fifties or sixties in good health.

This clonotype was observed once. The rearrangement joins TRBV6-5 to TRBJ2-7, with D perhaps TRBD1 or TRBD2 (5 bases each). V was shortened by 3 bases and J by 10 bases, with 19 bases between the two germline ends. Germline values: CDR1 MNHEY, CDR2 SVGAGI. The CDR3 loop spans 14 amino acids. CDR3 region: CASSYGHANGAQYF. The CDR3 bases are TGTGCCAGCAGTTATGGTCACGCGAACGGGGCCCAGTACTTC.

The rearrangement links TRBV14 to TRBJ1-6; 8 bases are a match to TRBD1. Unmatched junction bases numbered 6, after V lost 0 bases and J lost 8 bases. Per germline, CDR1 SGHDN and CDR2 FVKESK. This CDR3 contains 16 residues. The CDR3 loop is CASSQDRGRGHSPLHF. The CDR3 DNA reads TGTGCCAGCAGCCAAGATCGGGGCAGGGGGCATTCACCCCTCCACTTT.

This rearrangement joins TRBV20-1 to TRBJ2-1; 13 bases match TRBD2. The CDR3 covers 14 residues. The V gene's germline CDR1 is DFQATT and CDR2 SNEGSKA (reference sequence). V lost 5 bases to trimming and J lost 7 bases; unmatched junction nucleotides: 5. CDR3 sequence: CSARPGLAGNEQFF. CDR3 DNA: TGCAGTGCTCGACCGGGACTAGCGGGAAATGAGCAGTTCTTC.

This clonotype was seen many times. The genes are TRBV5-5 and TRBJ1-2; a possible D gene is TRBD1 (6 bases). Trimming pared 2 bases from V and 6 bases from J, leaving 11 bases between. Germline-derived CDR1 and CDR2 are SGHKS and YYEKEE (reference sequence). This CDR3 spans 13 amino acids. CDR3 region: CASSLPGEDGYTF. The CDR3 DNA follows: TGTGCCAGCAGCTTACCAGGGGAGGATGGCTACACCTTC.

The chain links TRBV7-9 to TRBJ1-2; D perhaps matches TRBD1 (6 bases). The germline V gene encodes CDR1 SEHNR and CDR2 FQNEAQ (reference sequence). The CDR3 has 15 residues. The V and J ends lost 4 bases and 7 bases respectively, with 19 bases between them. The CDR3: CASSSRQALVGGYTF. CDR3 coding DNA: TGTGCCAGCAGCTCTAGACAGGCCCTGGTGGGTGGCTACACCTTC.

The V gene is TRBV7-8, the J gene TRBJ2-5; the D is unclear. Germline lookup yields CDR1 SGHVS and CDR2 FQNEAQ. The CDR3 has 11 residues. V was trimmed by 0 bases and J by 7 bases, leaving 3 bases between them. The CDR3 sequence: CASSLARTQYF. DNA of the CDR3: TGTGCCAGCAGCTTAGCGCGGACCCAGTACTTC. Drawing the rest from reference TRBV7-8 and TRBJ2-5, the complete variable domain is GAGVSQSPRYKVAKRGQDVALRCDPISGHVSLFWYQQALGQGPEFLTYFQNEAQLDKSGLPSDRFFAERPEGSVSTLKIQRTQQEDSAVYLCASSLARTQYFGPGTRLLVL.

In nucleotides, the CDR3 is TGTGCCAGCAGCCAAGGAGCCGGGACTAGCCTGGAGACCCAGTACTTC. It specifies CASSQGAGTSLETQYF. The chain combines TRBV3-1 with TRBJ2-5; 9 nucleotides line up with TRBD2. This CDR3 region has 16 residues. Germline values: CDR1 LGHDT, CDR2 YNNKEL (reference sequence). V trimming: 1 base; J trimming: 5 bases; junction bases outside the gene matches: 8.

This sequence joins TRBV25-1 and TRBJ1-1, with 9 bases identical to TRBD1. With 4 bases clipped from V and 10 bases from J, the junction kept 10 bases outside the gene matches. The germline gives CDR1 MGHDK, CDR2 SYGVNS. The CDR3 is made up of 14 amino acids. The CDR3 coding sequence is TGTGCCAGCAGTGCTAAACCGGGACAGGGAAGAGCTTTCTTT. Translated: CASSAKPGQGRAFF.

The chain is built from TRBV20-1 and TRBJ1-2; D perhaps matches TRBD1 (5 bases). This CDR3 spans 14 amino acids. Trimming removed 3 bases from V and 5 bases from J, with 16 bases in between. Per germline, CDR1 DFQATT and CDR2 SNEGSKA (reference sequence). The CDR3 nucleotides read TGCAGTGCTAGCCCCGGGACGGAAGCTTATGGCTACACCTTC. This sequence encodes CSASPGTEAYGYTF.

In its sample, this clonotype was seen a few times. The J gene is TRBJ2-4, the V gene TRBV12-3 or TRBV12-4; 9 positions agree with TRBD1. The trim removed 4 bases at V and 8 bases at J, leaving 9 bases unmatched. The CDR3 extends over 15 amino acids. The CDR3 sequence: CASSSPDRGKDIQYF. In DNA, the CDR3 is TGTGCCAGCAGTTCTCCGGACAGGGGTAAAGACATTCAGTACTTC.

The V call is TRBV10-3, the J call TRBJ1-3; perhaps TRBD1 as D (5 bases). The V gene lost 2 bases and the J gene lost 5 bases, with 13 bases spanning the gap. Germline values: CDR1 ENHRY, CDR2 SYGVKD. The CDR3 has 15 residues. As DNA, the CDR3 is TGTGCCATCAGTGAGGCGGGGCCAAAGAGAAACACCATATATTTT. Amino acid sequence: CAISEAGPKRNTIYF.

Ten or more counts support this clonotype. The CDR3 spells CSVGTAVGYEQYF. The CDR3 DNA reads as TGCAGCGTTGGGACAGCCGTTGGGTACGAGCAGTACTTC. The V and J genes are TRBV29-1 and TRBJ2-7, with TRBD1 as a possible D gene (6 bases). The germline gives CDR1 SQVTM, CDR2 ANQGSEA. The CDR3 sequence is 13 residues long. V was pared by 4 bases and J by 4 bases, with 14 bases between.

V is TRBV7-2 and J is TRBJ2-5, with 10 bases that match TRBD2. The last part of the DNA fits TRBJ2-7 better; the J call may be wrong. The CDR3 loop spans 13 amino acids. From germline, CDR1 is SGHTA and CDR2 FQGNSA. CDR3: CASSSTSGYEQYF. CDR3 DNA: TGTGCCAGCAGCTCGACTAGCGGGTACGAGCAGTACTTC.

The CDR3 is CASSLGTVWPNEKLFF. The CDR3 DNA reads as TGTGCCAGCAGTTTAGGGACAGTATGGCCGAATGAAAAACTGTTTTTT. V gene TRBV28 combines with J gene TRBJ1-4; 7 bases are a match to TRBD1. With V trimmed by 2 bases and J by 5 bases, 8 bases remained unmatched. The CDR3 covers 16 residues. Germline V lookup: CDR1 MDHEN, CDR2 SYDVKM.

The chain is built from TRBV7-2 and TRBJ2-3, with TRBD2 matching over 8 bases. With V trimmed by 2 bases and J by 2 bases, 9 bases remained unmatched. CDR1 is SGHTA, CDR2 FQGNSA, per germline. This CDR3 comprises 17 residues. The CDR3 DNA reads as TGTGCCAGCAGCTTAAAGGCTAGCGGGCCCCTCACAGATACGCAGTATTTT. It translates to CASSLKASGPLTDTQYF. Based on the CDR3 plus reference TRBV7-2 and TRBJ2-3, the full variable domain is GAGVSQSPSNKVTEKGKDVELRCDPISGHTALYWYRQSLGQGLEFLIYFQGNSAPDKSGLPSDRFSAERTGGSVSTLTIQRTQQEDSAVYLCASSLKASGPLTDTQYFGPGTRLTVL.

The V call is TRBV20-1, the J call TRBJ2-7, with D perhaps TRBD2 (5 bases). Germline V lookup: CDR1 DFQATT, CDR2 SNEGSKA (reference sequence). The CDR3 contains 15 residues. V gave up 3 bases and J gave up 5 bases, with 20 bases separating them. CDR3 nucleotide sequence: TGCAGTGCTAGGTCTGGGGAGCATCTGTCGGACGAGCAGTACTTC. This encodes CSARSGEHLSDEQYF.

This clonotype has more than one count but fewer than ten. The J gene is TRBJ2-4, the V gene TRBV9, with D unresolved. This CDR3 spans 13 amino acids. Between the trimmed V and J ends, which lost 4 bases and 8 bases, there was a span of 13 bases. The germline V gene encodes CDR1 SGDLS and CDR2 YYNGEE. The DNA for the CDR3 is TGTGCCAGCAGCATCACGATGGCGGACATTCAGTACTTC. Encoded protein: CASSITMADIQYF.

V is TRBV11-2 and J is TRBJ2-1; perhaps TRBD1 as D (5 bases). The V gene lost 0 bases and the J gene lost 2 bases, with 8 bases spanning the gap. The CDR3 is 15 residues long. Germline V gene sequence: CDR1 SGHAT, CDR2 FQNNGV. Here the CDR3 DNA reads TGTGCCAGCAGCTTAGAAGGGGAACCCTACAATGAGCAGTTCTTC. Its protein is CASSLEGEPYNEQFF.

This clonotype was seen ten or more times. The chain is built from TRBV7-6 and TRBJ1-5, with 7 bases that match TRBD1. Trimming at V came to 5 bases and at J to 2 bases, leaving 9 bases not matched to a gene. In germline, CDR1 is SGHVS, CDR2 FNYEAQ. CDR3 length equals 16 residues. The CDR3 DNA reads as TGTGCCAGCAGCCCGTCAACAGGGGTCGGCAATCAGCCCCAGCATTTT. This sequence encodes CASSPSTGVGNQPQHF.

V and J are TRBV20-1 and TRBJ2-5, with 9 positions matching TRBD2. V shed 3 bases, J shed 11 bases, and the junction held 16 bases outside the gene matches. The CDR3 runs 15 residues. Germline assignment: CDR1 DFQATT and CDR2 SNEGSKA (reference sequence). The CDR3 DNA is TGCAGTGCTAGTGCGGGGGGGGCATCTTACAATGAGCAGTACTTC. This gives the protein CSASAGGASYNEQYF.

On this clonotype: A read error may produce the germline difference seen at one junction end. The chain uses TRBV20-1 and TRBJ2-3; possibly TRBD1 for D (5 bases). CDR3 length: 16 residues. From germline, CDR1 is DFQATT and CDR2 SNEGSKA (reference sequence). DNA for the CDR3: TGCAGTGCCCCGAAGGACATTGGTTCTTTCACAGATACGAAGTATTTT. Translated, it gives CSAPKDIGSFTDTKYF.

The rearrangement uses TRBV4-1 and TRBJ1-2, with a weak D call TRBD1 (5 bases). The germline gives CDR1 MGHRA, CDR2 YSYEKL. The CDR3 has 14 amino acids. Between the trimmed V and J ends, which lost 2 bases and 8 bases, there was a span of 15 bases. Here the CDR3 reads CASSQLLGAGGYTF. The CDR3, as DNA: TGCGCCAGCAGCCAACTCCTTGGGGCGGGGGGCTACACCTTC.

The rearrangement joins TRBV7-2 to TRBJ2-5, with D perhaps matching TRBD2 (5 bases). V was trimmed by 1 base and J by 5 bases, leaving 17 bases between them. The germline CDR1 and CDR2 sequences are SGHTA and FQGNSA. CDR3 size: 16 residues. CDR3 sequence reads: CASSLGGGRSGETQYF. CDR3 sequence (DNA): TGTGCCAGCAGCTTAGGAGGCGGCCGCTCGGGGGAGACCCAGTACTTC.

The chain employs TRBV6-6 and TRBJ2-4, with D possibly TRBD1 on 6 matching bases. The J call is in doubt because the DNA end fits TRBJ2-7 better. Germline CDR1 is MNHNY and CDR2 is SVGAGI (reference sequence). CDR3 length: 13 residues. The CDR3 DNA is TGTGCCAGCAGTTACAGGGGGTACTACGAGCAGTACTTC. It specifies CASSYRGYYEQYF.

The chain carries TRBV11-2 and TRBJ2-1; 12 positions agree with TRBD1. The CDR3 totals 17 residues. J lost 12 bases, V lost 0 bases, and 12 bases had no gene match. CDR1 and CDR2 (germline): SGHAT, FQNNGV. CDR3 DNA: TGTGCCAGCAGCTTAGATGTCCCGGGACAGGGGGCTCTCCGGCAGTTCTTC. It is translated as CASSLDVPGQGALRQFF.

This clonotype has only a few counts. The chain joins TRBV5-1 to TRBJ2-5; D is perhaps TRBD2 (6 bases). Germline CDR1 is SGHRS and CDR2 is YFSETQ. The CDR3 consists of 14 residues. The V and J ends lost 0 bases and 11 bases respectively, with 17 bases between them. The CDR3 loop reads CASSLVGTEGQQYF. CDR3 DNA sequence: TGCGCCAGCAGCTTGGTAGGGACGGAGGGCCAGCAGTACTTC.

The chain has TRBV2 and TRBJ1-1; D gene uncertain. Germline-derived CDR1 and CDR2 are SNHLY and FYNNEI. Trimming stripped 3 bases from V and 1 base from J, with 9 bases between. The CDR3 loop spans 14 amino acids. CDR3 DNA sequence: TGTGCCAGCAGTGATAAGGTGGGGAACACTGAAGCTTTCTTT. Residues: CASSDKVGNTEAFF.

The chain recombines TRBV10-3 with TRBJ1-2; D not certain. Germline CDR1 ENHRY, CDR2 SYGVKD. V dropped 3 bases and J dropped 13 bases, with 15 bases sitting between them. CDR3 length: 12 residues. The CDR3 spells CAISDEGPHSTF. The CDR3 bases are TGTGCCATCAGTGATGAAGGGCCCCATAGCACCTTC.

This sequence joins TRBV2 and TRBJ2-5, with D perhaps given as TRBD1 or TRBD2 (6 bases each). Trimming left V 6 bases short and J 4 bases short, with 18 bases between. The CDR3 is made up of 15 amino acids. Germline V gene data show CDR1 as SNHLY and CDR2 as FYNNEI. The CDR3 nucleotides are TGTGCCAGCAGGGACAGACTAGAATCGCGAGAGACCCAGTACTTC. This translates into CASRDRLESRETQYF.

The chain uses TRBV6-5 and TRBJ2-7; TRBD2 matches 7 bases. The J call may be in error: the DNA end matches TRBJ2-5 better. Per germline, CDR1 MNHEY and CDR2 SVGAGI. The CDR3 spans 14 residues. In DNA form, the CDR3 reads TGTGCCAGCAGTTACCTGGGGGAGGGGGAGACCCAGTACTTC. Protein sequence: CASSYLGEGETQYF.